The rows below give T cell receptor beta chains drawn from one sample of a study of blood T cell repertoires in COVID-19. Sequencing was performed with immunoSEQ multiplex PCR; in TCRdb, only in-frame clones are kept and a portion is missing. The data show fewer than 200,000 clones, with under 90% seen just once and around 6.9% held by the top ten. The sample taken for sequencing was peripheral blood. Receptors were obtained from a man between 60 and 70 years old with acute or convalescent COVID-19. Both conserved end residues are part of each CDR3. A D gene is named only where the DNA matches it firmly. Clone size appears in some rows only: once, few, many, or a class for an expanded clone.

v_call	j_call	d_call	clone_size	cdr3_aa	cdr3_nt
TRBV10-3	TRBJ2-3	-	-	CAIRASGTDTQYF	TGTGCCATCCGGGCTAGCGGCACAGATACGCAGTATTTT
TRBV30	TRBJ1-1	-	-	CAWSDNRGWAFF	TGTGCCTGGAGTGACAACCGGGGGTGGGCTTTCTTT
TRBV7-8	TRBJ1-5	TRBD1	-	CASSPTGSGQPQHF	TGTGCCAGCAGCCCGACAGGGTCCGGGCAGCCCCAGCATTTT
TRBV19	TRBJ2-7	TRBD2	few	CASSIGGSRGGEQYF	TGTGCCAGTAGTATTGGAGGGAGCCGGGGGGGCGAGCAGTACTTC
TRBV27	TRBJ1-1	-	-	CASSPSPSEAFF	TGTGCCAGCAGTCCCTCCCCCTCTGAAGCTTTCTTT
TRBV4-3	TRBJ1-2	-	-	CASSPGGGDSYGYTF	TGCGCCAGCAGCCCCGGAGGGGGGGACTCATATGGCTACACCTTC
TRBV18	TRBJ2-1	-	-	CASSATVYNEQFF	TGTGCCAGCTCAGCGACAGTTTACAATGAGCAGTTCTTC
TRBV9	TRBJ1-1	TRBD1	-	CASTRPGTGNTEAFF	TGTGCCAGCACCCGTCCCGGGACAGGGAACACTGAAGCTTTCTTT
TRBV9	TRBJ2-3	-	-	CASSVEGSGSTDTQYF	TGTGCCAGCAGCGTAGAAGGTAGCGGTAGCACAGATACGCAGTATTTT
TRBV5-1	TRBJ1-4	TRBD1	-	CASSSGAGGNEKLFF	TGCGCCAGCAGCTCAGGGGCAGGGGGAAATGAAAAACTGTTTTTT
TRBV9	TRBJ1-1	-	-	CASSVDVELNTEAFF	TGTGCCAGCAGCGTAGATGTGGAGCTGAACACTGAAGCTTTCTTT
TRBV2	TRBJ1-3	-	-	CASSQDSGNTIYF	TGTGCCAGCAGCCAGGACTCTGGAAACACCATATATTTT
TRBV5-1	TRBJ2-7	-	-	CASSLAGSYEQYF	TGCGCCAGCAGCCTGGCGGGATCCTACGAGCAGTACTTC
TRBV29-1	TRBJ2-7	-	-	CSVEGAQGRWNEQYF	TGCAGCGTTGAAGGGGCACAGGGAAGATGGAACGAGCAGTACTTC
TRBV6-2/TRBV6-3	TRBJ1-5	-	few	CASSYTQGGQPQHF	TGTGCCAGCAGTTACACCCAGGGTGGTCAGCCCCAGCATTTT
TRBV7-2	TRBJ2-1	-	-	CASSLGTPNNEQFF	TGTGCCAGCAGCTTAGGGACTCCGAACAATGAGCAGTTCTTC
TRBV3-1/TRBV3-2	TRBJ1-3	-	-	CASSQEGAYSGNTIYF	TGTGCCAGCAGCCAAGAGGGCGCCTACTCTGGAAACACCATATATTTT
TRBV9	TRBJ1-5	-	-	CASRITGGESNQPQHF	TGTGCCAGCCGTATAACAGGCGGAGAAAGCAATCAGCCCCAGCATTTT
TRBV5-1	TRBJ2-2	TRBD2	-	CASSLPGGGTGELFF	TGCGCCAGCAGCTTGCCGGGAGGGGGGACCGGGGAGCTGTTTTTT
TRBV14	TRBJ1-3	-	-	CASSQETGNTIYF	TGTGCCAGCAGCCAAGAAACAGGAAACACCATATATTTT
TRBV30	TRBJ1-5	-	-	CAWSVGWDFNQPQHF	TGTGCCTGGAGTGTAGGGTGGGACTTCAATCAGCCCCAGCATTTT
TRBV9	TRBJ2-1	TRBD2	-	CASSAQSGASSYNEQFF	TGTGCCAGCAGCGCTCAGAGCGGGGCCAGCTCCTACAATGAGCAGTTCTTC
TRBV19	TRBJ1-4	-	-	CASSIDSTKEKLFF	TGTGCCAGTAGTATAGATTCAACTAAAGAAAAACTGTTTTTT
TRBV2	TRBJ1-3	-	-	CATQGNTIYF	TGTGCCACCCAAGGAAACACCATATATTTT
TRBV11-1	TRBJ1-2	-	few	CASSPGVTARSTF	TGTGCCAGCAGCCCGGGCGTGACAGCTCGTTCCACCTTC
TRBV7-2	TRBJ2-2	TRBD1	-	CASSLTGGNTGELFF	TGTGCCAGCAGCTTAACAGGGGGAAACACCGGGGAGCTGTTTTTT
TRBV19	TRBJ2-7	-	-	CASSIRASMAYEQYF	TGTGCCAGTAGTATCCGAGCTAGCATGGCCTACGAGCAGTACTTC
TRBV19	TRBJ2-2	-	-	CASSMGRIPNTGELFF	TGTGCCAGTAGTATGGGGCGGATCCCGAACACCGGGGAGCTGTTTTTT
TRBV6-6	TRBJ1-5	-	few	CASSYEWRVSNQPQHF	TGTGCCAGCAGTTACGAGTGGAGGGTTAGCAATCAGCCCCAGCATTTT
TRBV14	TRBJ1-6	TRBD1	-	CASSLPGTGNSPLHF	TGTGCCAGCAGCCTACCTGGGACAGGCAATTCACCCCTCCACTTT
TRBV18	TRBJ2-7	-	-	CASSPRQRDEQYF	TGTGCCAGCTCACCACGTCAACGGGACGAGCAGTACTTC
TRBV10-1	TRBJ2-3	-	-	CASSAEGYTDTQYF	TGCGCCAGCAGCGCCGAGGGATACACAGATACGCAGTATTTT
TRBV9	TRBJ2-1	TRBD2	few	CASSVEGTTYNEQFF	TGTGCCAGCAGCGTAGAGGGGACTACCTACAATGAGCAGTTCTTC
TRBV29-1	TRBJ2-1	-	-	CSVGGGHEQFF	TGCAGCGTTGGTGGTGGCCATGAGCAGTTCTTC
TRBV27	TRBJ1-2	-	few	CASSLQATNYGYTF	TGTGCCAGCAGTTTACAAGCTACTAACTATGGCTACACCTTC
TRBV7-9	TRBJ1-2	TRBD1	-	CASSLLDRGDGYTF	TGTGCCAGCAGCTTATTGGACAGGGGGGATGGCTACACCTTC
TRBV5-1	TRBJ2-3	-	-	CASSLAQGTDTQYF	TGCGCCAGCAGCTTGGCCCAGGGCACAGATACGCAGTATTTT
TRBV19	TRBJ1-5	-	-	CASSIMSGNQPQHF	TGTGCCAGTAGTATAATGTCAGGGAATCAGCCCCAGCATTTT
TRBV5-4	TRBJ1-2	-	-	CASRGGGRANYGYTF	TGTGCCAGCAGGGGCGGGGGGCGAGCTAACTATGGCTACACCTTC
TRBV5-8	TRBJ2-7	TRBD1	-	CASSLGQGGIEQYF	TGTGCCAGCAGCTTGGGACAGGGGGGGATCGAGCAGTACTTC
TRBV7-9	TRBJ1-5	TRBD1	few	CASSRTGMDQPQHF	TGTGCCAGCAGCCGGACAGGGATGGATCAGCCCCAGCATTTT
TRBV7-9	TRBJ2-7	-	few	CASSLTGTPSYEQYF	TGTGCCAGCAGCTTAACCGGGACTCCTTCCTACGAGCAGTACTTC
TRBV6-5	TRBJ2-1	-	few	CASSNDRTSYNEQFF	TGTGCCAGCAGTAACGACAGAACCTCCTACAATGAGCAGTTCTTC
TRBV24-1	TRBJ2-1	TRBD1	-	CATSDPTGNNEQFF	TGTGCCACCAGTGACCCGACAGGGAACAATGAGCAGTTCTTC
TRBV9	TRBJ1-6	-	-	CASSAGTPHSPLHF	TGTGCCAGCAGCGCCGGGACACCCCATTCACCCCTCCACTTT
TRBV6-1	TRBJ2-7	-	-	CASSEQRLEQYF	TGTGCCAGCAGTGAACAGCGGCTAGAGCAGTACTTC
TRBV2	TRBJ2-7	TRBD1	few	CASSSWDRRSRPYEQYF	TGTGCCAGCAGTAGCTGGGACAGAAGATCGAGGCCCTACGAGCAGTACTTC
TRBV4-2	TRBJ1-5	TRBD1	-	CASSRVGQGDYGGNQPQHF	TGTGCCAGCAGCCGAGTGGGACAGGGAGATTACGGTGGCAATCAGCCCCAGCATTTT
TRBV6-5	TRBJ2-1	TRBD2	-	CASNNPGGPNEQFF	TGTGCCAGCAATAATCCGGGGGGGCCTAATGAGCAGTTCTTC
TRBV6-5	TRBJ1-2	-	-	CASSSPGELGFYGYTF	TGTGCCAGCAGTTCTCCAGGGGAGCTGGGATTCTATGGCTACACCTTC
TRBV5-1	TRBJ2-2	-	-	CASSNQGNTGELFF	TGCGCCAGCAGCAATCAGGGGAACACCGGGGAGCTGTTTTTT
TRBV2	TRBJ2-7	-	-	CASRTRGETHEQYF	TGTGCCAGCAGGACTAGGGGCGAGACCCACGAGCAGTACTTC
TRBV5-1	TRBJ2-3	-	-	CASSFWGRDTQYF	TGCGCCAGCAGCTTCTGGGGCCGAGATACGCAGTATTTT
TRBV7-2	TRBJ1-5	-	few	CASSPQTGHNQPQHF	TGTGCCAGCAGCCCCCAGACAGGACACAATCAGCCCCAGCATTTT